This T cell receptor beta chain was retrieved from a study of cytomegalovirus exposure and HLA in healthy donors. Notes on the study in general: Common viral pathogens seemed to be connected with several of the most significant clusters, according to a later analysis. On later analysis, the bulk of CMV-associated TCR beta chains appeared to be HLA-restricted. It was in a later analysis that TCR association rates were seen to vary by HLA locus, highest for DRB1 and lowest for HLA-C.

Germline CDR1 and CDR2: ENHRY and SYGVKD. Trimming cost V 8 bases and J 8 bases, with 27 bases left between them. The CDR3 runs 17 residues. The PCR made use of 60 Vbeta and 13 Jbeta primers. Sequenced by immunoSEQ multiplex PCR; TCRdb stores in-frame clones only, minus some. Among 150,000 to 200,000 clones listed, roughly 74% were seen once. With respect to this clone: Its antigen is not identified.

Sequenced material: PBMCs. The origin of this receptor is a young woman in good health and CMV-seropositive. The chain uses TRBV10-3 and TRBJ2-2; the D gene is possibly TRBD2 (5 bases). DNA for the CDR3: TGTGCCATCCTCTCCCTTTCCGGTGAGGGCGAGAATGGGGAGCTGTTTTTT. The encoded protein is CAILSLSGEGENGELFF.